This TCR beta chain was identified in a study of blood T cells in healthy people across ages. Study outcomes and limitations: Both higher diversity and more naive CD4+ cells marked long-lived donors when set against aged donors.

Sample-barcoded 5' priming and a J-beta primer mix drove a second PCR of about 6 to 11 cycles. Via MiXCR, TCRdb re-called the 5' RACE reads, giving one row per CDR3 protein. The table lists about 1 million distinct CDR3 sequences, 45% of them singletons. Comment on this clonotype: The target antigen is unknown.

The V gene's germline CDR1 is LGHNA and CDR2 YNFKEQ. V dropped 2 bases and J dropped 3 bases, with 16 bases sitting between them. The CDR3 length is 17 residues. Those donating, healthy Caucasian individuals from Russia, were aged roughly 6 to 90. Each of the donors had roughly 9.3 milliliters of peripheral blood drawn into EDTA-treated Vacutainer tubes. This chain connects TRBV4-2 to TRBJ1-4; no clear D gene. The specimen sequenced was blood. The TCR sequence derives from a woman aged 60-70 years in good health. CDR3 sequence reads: CASSQPPRPTANEKLFF. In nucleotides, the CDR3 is TGTGCCAGCAGCCAACCCCCTCGCCCAACGGCTAATGAAAAACTGTTTTTT.